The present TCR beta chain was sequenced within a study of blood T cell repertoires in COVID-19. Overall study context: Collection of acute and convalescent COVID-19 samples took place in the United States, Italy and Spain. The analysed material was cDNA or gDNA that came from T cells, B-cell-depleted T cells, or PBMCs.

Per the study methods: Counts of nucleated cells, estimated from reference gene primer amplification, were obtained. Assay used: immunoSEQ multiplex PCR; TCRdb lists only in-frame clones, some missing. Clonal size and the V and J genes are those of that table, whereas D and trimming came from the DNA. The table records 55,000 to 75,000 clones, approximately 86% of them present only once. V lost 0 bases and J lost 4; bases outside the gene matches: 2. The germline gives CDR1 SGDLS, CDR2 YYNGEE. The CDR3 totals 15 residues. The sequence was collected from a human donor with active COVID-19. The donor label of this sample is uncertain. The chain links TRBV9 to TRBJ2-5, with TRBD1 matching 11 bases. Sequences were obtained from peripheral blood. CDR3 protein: CASSVDGTGGETQYF. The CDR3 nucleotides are TGTGCCAGCAGCGTAGACGGGACAGGGGGAGAGACCCAGTACTTC.